Detailed here is one T cell receptor (beta chain). The sample originates from a study of shared clonotypes between healthy human individuals. On the study more broadly: Each donor's CD4 naive and CD4 memory cells filled three plates apiece, CD8 naive two, and CD8 memory one.

Using immunoSEQ multiplex PCR, the repertoire was profiled, and TCRdb retains in-frame clones only, with some absent. The top ten clones hold over 0.12% of a sample with approximately 2.5 million clones, just over 90% of them seen once. CDR1 and CDR2 from the germline V gene are KGHSH and LQKENI. The germline V and J ends were trimmed by 5 bases and 3 bases, with 14 bases remaining between them. The CDR3 consists of 14 residues. It was into CD45RA+ naive and CD45RA-negative memory subsets that the CD4+ cells were split. The specimen sequenced was naive CD4+ T cells sorted from blood. As for subset: CD45RA+ positively selected. The TCR originated in a man aged 18 to 35 in good health. The chain employs TRBV18 and TRBJ2-7; TRBD2 might be the D (6 bases). DNA for the CDR3: TGTGCCAGCTCATCCTCAGATAGCGGCTACGAGCAGTACTTC. Amino acids: CASSSSDSGYEQYF.